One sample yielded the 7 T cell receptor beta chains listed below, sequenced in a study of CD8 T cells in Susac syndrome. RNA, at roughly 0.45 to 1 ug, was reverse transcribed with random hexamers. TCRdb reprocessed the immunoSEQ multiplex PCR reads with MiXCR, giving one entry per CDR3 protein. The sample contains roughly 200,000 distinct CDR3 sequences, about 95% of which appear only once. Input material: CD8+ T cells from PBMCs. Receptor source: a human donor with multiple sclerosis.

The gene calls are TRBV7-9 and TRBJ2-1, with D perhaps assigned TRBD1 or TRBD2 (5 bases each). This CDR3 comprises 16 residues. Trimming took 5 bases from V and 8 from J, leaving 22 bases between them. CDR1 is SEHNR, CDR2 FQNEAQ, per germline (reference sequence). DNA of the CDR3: TGTGCCAGCAGCACTAATCGGGGCGACCCGGGCCATGAGCAGTTCTTC. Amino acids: CASSTNRGDPGHEQFF.

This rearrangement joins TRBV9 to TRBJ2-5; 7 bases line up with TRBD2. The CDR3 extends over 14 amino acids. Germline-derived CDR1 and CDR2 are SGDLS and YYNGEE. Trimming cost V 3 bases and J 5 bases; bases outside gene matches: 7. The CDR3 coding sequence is TGTGCCAGCAGCGGTACTAGCGCCGGTGAGACCCAGTACTTC. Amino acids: CASSGTSAGETQYF.

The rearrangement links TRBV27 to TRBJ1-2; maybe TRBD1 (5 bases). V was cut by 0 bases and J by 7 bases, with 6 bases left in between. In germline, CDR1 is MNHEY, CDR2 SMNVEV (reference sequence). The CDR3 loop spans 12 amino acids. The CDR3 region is CASSLSGTGYTF. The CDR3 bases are TGTGCCAGCAGTTTATCTGGGACTGGCTACACCTTC.

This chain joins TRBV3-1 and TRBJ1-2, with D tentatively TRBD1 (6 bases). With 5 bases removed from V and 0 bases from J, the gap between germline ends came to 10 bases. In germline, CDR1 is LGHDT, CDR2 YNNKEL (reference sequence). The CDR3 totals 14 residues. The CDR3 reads CASSGWDTNYGYTF. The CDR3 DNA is TGTGCCAGCAGCGGGTGGGACACTAACTATGGCTACACCTTC.

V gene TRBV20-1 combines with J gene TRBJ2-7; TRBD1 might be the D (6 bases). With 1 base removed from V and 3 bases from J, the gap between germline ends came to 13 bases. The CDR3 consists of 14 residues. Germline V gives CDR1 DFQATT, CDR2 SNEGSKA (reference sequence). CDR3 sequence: CSARAVGRGYEQYF. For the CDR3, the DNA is TGCAGTGCTAGAGCAGTCGGCAGGGGCTACGAGCAGTACTTC.

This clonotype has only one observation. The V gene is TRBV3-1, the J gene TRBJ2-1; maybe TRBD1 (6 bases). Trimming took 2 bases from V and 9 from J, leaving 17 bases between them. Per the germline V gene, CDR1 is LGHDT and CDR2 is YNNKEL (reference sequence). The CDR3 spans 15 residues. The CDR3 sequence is CASSQLVLGAGEQFF. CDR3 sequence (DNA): TGTGCCAGCAGCCAACTCGTCCTGGGGGCAGGTGAGCAGTTCTTC.

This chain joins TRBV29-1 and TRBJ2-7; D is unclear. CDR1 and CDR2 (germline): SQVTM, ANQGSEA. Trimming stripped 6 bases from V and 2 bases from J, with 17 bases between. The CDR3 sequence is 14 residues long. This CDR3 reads CSVETDEKAYEQYF. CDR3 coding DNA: TGCAGCGTCGAAACAGACGAAAAAGCCTACGAGCAGTACTTC.